Listed here are 3 T cell receptor beta chains from one sample, sequenced in a study of blood T cells in healthy people across ages (dated by TCRdb to about 2015). The library was built by means of 5' RACE. This sample was sequenced with an Illumina HiSeq 2500. A second PCR of about 7 to 12 cycles was performed with a sample-barcoded 5' primer and a J-beta primer mix. TCRdb cleaned the public reads at Q25 with fastp, built clones with MiXCR and kept in-frame beta chains. CDR3 protein duplicates are merged, each entry listing the most common genes and DNA. The sample has roughly 800,000 distinct CDR3 sequences on record, 20% to 30% of them singletons. The ten largest account for around 3.6% of the sample. These data also featured in a second study, about T cells of mothers and their children.

Specimen: blood. The origin of the receptors is a boy between 10 and 17 years old in good health.

The chain recombines TRBV11-2 with TRBJ1-4, with 9 bases that match TRBD1. From germline, CDR1 is SGHAT and CDR2 FQNNGV. With V trimmed by 2 bases and J by 8 bases, 9 bases remained unmatched. The CDR3 covers 16 residues. The CDR3 loop reads CASSLRTGGGLEKLFF. As DNA, the CDR3 is TGTGCCAGCAGCTTAAGAACAGGGGGCGGGCTGGAAAAACTGTTTTTT.

Here the CDR3 reads CASSQDSRDRRYTF. The CDR3 coding sequence is TGCGCCAGCAGCCAAGATTCTAGGGACAGGCGATACACCTTC. The chain carries TRBV4-3 and TRBJ1-2, with 8 bases fitting TRBD1. Germline values: CDR1 LGHNA, CDR2 YSLEER. The CDR3 contains 14 residues. V lost 0 bases to trimming and J lost 11 bases; unmatched junction nucleotides: 8.

The rearrangement uses TRBV15 and TRBJ1-1; D gene unclear. V was clipped by 0 bases and J by 4 bases, with 3 bases between them. The CDR3 has 12 residues. The germline V gene has CDR1 LNHNV and CDR2 YYDKDF (reference sequence). CDR3 amino acids: CATSRDFTEAFF. CDR3 nucleotides: TGTGCCACCAGCAGAGATTTCACTGAAGCTTTCTTT.